These 7 T cell receptor beta chains share one sample of origin, sequenced in a study of T-cell memory formation after mild COVID-19. A single record per CDR3 protein comes from TCRdb applying MiXCR to the 5' RACE reads. The table includes a few hundred thousand distinct CDR3 sequences, approximately 24% detected once. What was sequenced was PBMCs or a T cell subset sorted from them (not recorded which). The receptors shown here come from an adult woman who had mild COVID-19 (a few samples of this study predate the infection). Cell type and time point are not known.

This clonotype has a handful of counts. The V call is TRBV4-1, the J call TRBJ1-1; a weak D match, TRBD1 (6 bases). The CDR3 is made up of 18 amino acids. V was clipped by 2 bases and J by 1 base, with 20 bases between them. Germline V gene sequence: CDR1 MGHRA, CDR2 YSYEKL. The CDR3 reads CASSQKTGLWDSNTEAFF. The CDR3 coding sequence is TGCGCCAGCAGCCAAAAAACAGGGTTATGGGATTCGAACACTGAAGCTTTCTTT.

This rearrangement joins TRBV5-5 to TRBJ1-2; 7 positions agree with TRBD1. CDR3 length: 16 residues. Germline CDR1 reads SGHKS; CDR2 reads YYEKEE (reference sequence). V shed 4 bases, J shed 2 bases, and the junction held 11 bases outside the gene matches. The CDR3 DNA follows: TGTGCCAGCAGCCCTGGCACCGGGACAGTCAACTATGGCTACACCTTC. As protein: CASSPGTGTVNYGYTF.

Only a few counts were recorded for this clonotype. The V and J genes are TRBV24-1 and TRBJ2-5; 9 bases align to TRBD1. The V gene end was trimmed by 4 bases and the J gene end by 4 bases; junction bases not matched to a gene: 6. Germline CDR1 KGHDR, CDR2 SFDVKD. This CDR3 spans 15 amino acids. The CDR3 DNA is TGTGCCACCAGTGAGTTGACAGGGGGGGCAGAGACCCAGTACTTC. Translated, it gives CATSELTGGAETQYF.

This clonotype counts as medium-sized. The V call is TRBV7-2, the J call TRBJ2-1, with TRBD2 as a possible D gene (5 bases). CDR1 and CDR2 (germline): SGHTA, FQGNSA. The V gene lost 1 base and the J gene lost 4 bases, with 8 bases spanning the gap. The CDR3 runs to 14 residues. Written as DNA, the CDR3 is TGTGCCAGCAGCTTAGGCGGGTTTTACAATGAGCAGTTCTTC. Its translation is CASSLGGFYNEQFF.

V and J are TRBV6-2 or TRBV6-3 and TRBJ1-1, with 9 bases lining up with TRBD1. This CDR3 has 14 residues. CDR1 and CDR2 from the germline V gene are MNHEY and SVGEGT. V trimming: 6 bases; J trimming: 3 bases; junction bases outside the gene matches: 5. CDR3 sequence reads: CASSSTGGHTEAFF. CDR3 DNA sequence: TGTGCCAGCAGCTCGACAGGGGGTCACACTGAAGCTTTCTTT.

The chain has TRBV18 and TRBJ2-7; no clear D gene. The V gene's germline CDR1 is KGHSH and CDR2 LQKENI. With 0 bases removed from V and 6 bases from J, the gap between germline ends came to 6 bases. The CDR3 loop spans 12 amino acids. The CDR3 loop is CASSPPLGEQYF. CDR3 DNA sequence: TGTGCCAGCTCACCACCTTTAGGCGAGCAGTACTTC.

V gene TRBV4-1 combines with J gene TRBJ2-3; possible D gene TRBD2, 7 bases. Per the germline V gene, CDR1 is MGHRA and CDR2 is YSYEKL. V was trimmed by 0 bases and J by 6 bases, leaving 19 bases between them. CDR3 size: 17 residues. The DNA for the CDR3 is TGCGCCAGCAGCCAAGAGGCGGGGGCCTATTATGTGGATACGCAGTATTTT. This translates into CASSQEAGAYYVDTQYF.